These 2 T cell receptor beta chains came from one sample sequenced in a study of T cells in Graves' hyperthyroidism and ophthalmopathy. Authors of the study amplified TCR beta CDR3 regions from RNA transcripts. The TCR CDR3 was amplified in a first-round RT-PCR using the HTBI primer set. TCRdb recomputed calls from the multiplex PCR reads with MiXCR, one row per CDR3 protein. The sample holds about 350,000 distinct CDR3 sequences, about 18% seen once. Input material: blood. These receptors were obtained from a woman aged 25 to 45 with Graves' hyperthyroidism that later progressed to Graves' ophthalmopathy.

This clonotype was detected many times. The rearrangement joins TRBV2 to TRBJ1-5; D unclear. V dropped 3 bases and J dropped 4 bases, with 13 bases sitting between them. The V gene's germline CDR1 is SNHLY and CDR2 FYNNEI. This CDR3 comprises 15 residues. CDR3 sequence (DNA): TGTGCCAGCAGTGACCGGGGAATAGGGAATCAGCCCCAGCATTTT. Residues: CASSDRGIGNQPQHF.

Only a few counts were recorded for this clonotype. The V and J genes are TRBV7-8 and TRBJ1-4, with D unclear. This CDR3 spans 16 amino acids. Trimming took off 1 base at V and 0 bases at J, with 9 bases between the two ends. The germline V gene encodes CDR1 SGHVS and CDR2 FQNEAQ. CDR3 protein: CASSLGVGATNEKLFF. In DNA, the CDR3 is TGTGCCAGCAGCTTAGGGGTCGGGGCAACTAATGAAAAACTGTTTTTT.